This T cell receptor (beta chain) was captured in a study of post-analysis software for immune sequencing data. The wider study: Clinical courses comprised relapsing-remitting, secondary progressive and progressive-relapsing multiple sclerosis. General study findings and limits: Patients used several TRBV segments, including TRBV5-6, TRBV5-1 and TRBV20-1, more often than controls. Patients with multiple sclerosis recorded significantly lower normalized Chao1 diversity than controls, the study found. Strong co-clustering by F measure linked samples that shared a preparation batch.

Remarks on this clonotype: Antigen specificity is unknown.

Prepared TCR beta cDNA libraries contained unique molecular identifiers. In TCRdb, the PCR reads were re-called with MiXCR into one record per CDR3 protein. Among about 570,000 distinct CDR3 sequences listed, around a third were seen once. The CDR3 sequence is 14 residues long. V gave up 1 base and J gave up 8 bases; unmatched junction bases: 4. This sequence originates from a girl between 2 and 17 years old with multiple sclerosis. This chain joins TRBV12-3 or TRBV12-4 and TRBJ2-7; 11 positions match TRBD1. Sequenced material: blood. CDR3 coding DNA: TGTGCCAGCAGTTTAGACGGGACAGGGGGAAAGCAGTACTTC. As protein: CASSLDGTGGKQYF.